This T cell receptor (beta chain) is drawn from a study of blood T cell repertoires in COVID-19. Study information: Donors in the United States, Italy and Spain gave samples during acute or convalescent COVID-19. In each case, the material was cDNA or gDNA derived from T cells, B-cell-depleted T cells, or PBMCs.

The germline CDR1 and CDR2 sequences are MNHEY and SVGAGI. V was pared by 5 bases and J by 1 base, with 11 bases between. CDR3 length: 15 amino acids. Original handling: Scientists estimated how many nucleated cells there were by amplifying reference gene primers. Here immunoSEQ multiplex PCR was the method, and the copy in TCRdb shows in-frame clones only, minus some. The D gene and trimming were derived from the DNA, and the V and J assignments and clone size from that table. The sample contains 200,000 or so clones, roughly nine tenths of which appear only once. The genes are TRBV6-5 and TRBJ2-2, with a weak D call TRBD2 (6 bases). Sequences were obtained from peripheral blood. The receptor's source is a woman aged 50 to 65 with acute or convalescent COVID-19. This chain's CDR3 is CASSPWRGNTGELFF. The CDR3 DNA reads TGTGCCAGCAGTCCTTGGCGGGGGAACACCGGGGAGCTGTTTTTT.